The clone carrying this T cell receptor (beta chain) appeared many times. The antigen remains undetermined. Germline CDR1 reads MDHEN; CDR2 reads SYDVKM. Trimming pared 3 bases from V and 5 bases from J, leaving 13 bases between. The CDR3 covers 14 residues. These data belong to a study of regulatory T cells in long-lasting Graves disease. Overall study results and limits: Persistent Graves' disease cases displayed lower TCR diversity than newly diagnosed ones.

In building TCR beta libraries, iRepertoire HTBI primers were used together with Arm-PCR of CDR3 regions. In the original workflow: About 60 TRBV and some 14 TRBJ segments were identified across samples. A single record per CDR3 protein comes from TCRdb applying MiXCR to the multiplex PCR reads. It is TCRdb's table, rather than the study itself, that gives the V and J calls and clone size. This table has a few hundred thousand distinct CDR3 sequences, 23% appearing once. Time point of the sample: persistent/refractory GD, antithyroid drugs over 5 years with positive TRAb. Researchers made the TCR library from RNA that was extracted from PBMCs.

The clonotype was recovered from a female donor with Graves disease. The chain is built from TRBV28 and TRBJ1-2; D possibly corresponds to TRBD1 (6 bases). The material sequenced was peripheral blood mononuclear cells (PBMCs), taken when the disease was refractory, from a patient treated with antithyroid drugs. The DNA of the CDR3 is TGTGCCAGCAGTTTGGCAGGGAGGGGGTATGGCTACACCTTC. Translated, it gives CASSLAGRGYGYTF.